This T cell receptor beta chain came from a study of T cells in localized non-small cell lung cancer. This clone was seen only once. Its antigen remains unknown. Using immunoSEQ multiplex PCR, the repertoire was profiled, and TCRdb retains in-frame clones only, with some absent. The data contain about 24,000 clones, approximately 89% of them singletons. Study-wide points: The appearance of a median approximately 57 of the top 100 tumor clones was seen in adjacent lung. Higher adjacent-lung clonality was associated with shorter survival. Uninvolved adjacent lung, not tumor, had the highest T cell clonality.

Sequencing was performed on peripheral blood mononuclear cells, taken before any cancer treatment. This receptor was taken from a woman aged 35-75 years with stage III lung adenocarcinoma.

The CDR3: CSVNRGPNEQYF. The CDR3 coding sequence is TGCAGCGTTAACAGGGGACCCAACGAGCAGTACTTC. The chain carries TRBV29-1 and TRBJ2-7; TRBD1 matches 7 bases. The V gene end was trimmed by 5 bases and the J gene end by 5 bases; junction bases not matched to a gene: 6. The germline gives CDR1 SQVTM, CDR2 ANQGSEA. This CDR3 has 12 residues.